The rows below give T cell receptor beta chains drawn from one sample of a study of blood T cell repertoires in COVID-19. The data were produced by immunoSEQ multiplex PCR, yet TCRdb's version contains in-frame clones alone and is incomplete. The sample has around 72,000 clones, roughly 83% seen once. Sequencing input: peripheral blood. The receptors shown here come from a woman older than 75 with acute or convalescent COVID-19. The CDR3 runs from the conserved cysteine through the conserved F or W. The D gene is left open where the match is weak. Not all rows give a size; the values are once, few, many and, for expanded clones, a class.

DNA: TGTGCCAGCAGTCTGGAGGATGGGGAAGCTTTCTTT
CDR3: CASSLEDGEAFF
D: .
V: TRBV2
size: few
J: TRBJ1-1

DNA: TGTGCCAGCAGGACAGGGCCCCTGGTCAACTATGGCTACACCTTC
CDR3: CASRTGPLVNYGYTF
D: TRBD1
V: TRBV5-6
size: .
J: TRBJ1-2

DNA: TGTGCCACGAGACCGAGCGGGAACACCGGGGAGCTGTTTTTT
CDR3: CATRPSGNTGELFF
D: .
V: TRBV27
size: .
J: TRBJ2-2

DNA: TGTGCCAGCAGCTTAGTTGGCTTCTCCTACGAGCAGTACTTC
CDR3: CASSLVGFSYEQYF
D: .
V: TRBV7-9
size: .
J: TRBJ2-7

DNA: TGCGCCAGCAGCTTTGGGATCAAGACAGGGAAGGCGACTGAAGCTTTCTTT
CDR3: CASSFGIKTGKATEAFF
D: TRBD1
V: TRBV5-1
size: .
J: TRBJ1-1

DNA: TGTGCCAGCTCACCACCTAGCGGGGGGGCAAATGAGCAGTTCTTC
CDR3: CASSPPSGGANEQFF
D: TRBD2
V: TRBV18
size: .
J: TRBJ2-1

DNA: TGTGCCAGCAGTTTAGTTCAGGGGTATGGCTACACCTTC
CDR3: CASSLVQGYGYTF
D: .
V: TRBV27
size: .
J: TRBJ1-2

DNA: TGTGCCAGCAGTTCAGGGGGCGCGGGTGGCTACACCTTC
CDR3: CASSSGGAGGYTF
D: TRBD1
V: TRBV28
size: .
J: TRBJ1-2

DNA: TGTGCCAGCAGCTTGGATGGGACAGGTGATTCACCCCTCCACTTT
CDR3: CASSLDGTGDSPLHF
D: TRBD1
V: TRBV5-4
size: .
J: TRBJ1-6

DNA: TGTGCCAGCATCACACCTCCGGGCGAGCAGTACTTC
CDR3: CASITPPGEQYF
D: .
V: TRBV28
size: .
J: TRBJ2-7

DNA: TGTGCCAGTAGCGTCCCAGGCGCAGGTTATAACTATGGCTACACCTTC
CDR3: CASSVPGAGYNYGYTF
D: .
V: TRBV19
size: .
J: TRBJ1-2

DNA: TGTGCCTGGGATCCGGGACTGTTCTCCTACGAGCAGTACTTC
CDR3: CAWDPGLFSYEQYF
D: .
V: TRBV30
size: .
J: TRBJ2-7

DNA: TGTGCCAGCAGCTTGGACAGCAAAGCCTACGAGCAGTACTTC
CDR3: CASSLDSKAYEQYF
D: .
V: TRBV5-4
size: .
J: TRBJ2-7

DNA: TGCGCCAGCACTGATATAGCAGGGGCGGAGCAGTACTTC
CDR3: CASTDIAGAEQYF
D: .
V: TRBV23-1
size: .
J: TRBJ2-7

DNA: TGTGCCTGGAGTAGGACAGGGGTCTACGAGCAGTACTTC
CDR3: CAWSRTGVYEQYF
D: TRBD1
V: TRBV30
size: .
J: TRBJ2-7

DNA: TGTGCCAGCATGGCGGCGGGGGCAATCACTGAAGCTTTCTTT
CDR3: CASMAAGAITEAFF
D: .
V: TRBV25-1
size: .
J: TRBJ1-1

DNA: TGTGCCAGCAGCCCCCGACAGGGTACGGGAGAGACCCAGTACTTC
CDR3: CASSPRQGTGETQYF
D: TRBD1
V: TRBV7-8
size: .
J: TRBJ2-5

DNA: TGTGCCAGTAGTGCACAGGGGGTGATTAGTGGCTACACCTTC
CDR3: CASSAQGVISGYTF
D: TRBD1
V: TRBV19
size: .
J: TRBJ1-2

DNA: TGTGCCAGCAAGGGGCAGGGTTTGAACAATCAGCCCCAGCATTTT
CDR3: CASKGQGLNNQPQHF
D: .
V: TRBV2
size: .
J: TRBJ1-5

DNA: TGTGCCAGCAGCGTCGGGACAGGGGTGAGGGAGCAGTACTTC
CDR3: CASSVGTGVREQYF
D: TRBD1
V: TRBV9
size: once
J: TRBJ2-7

DNA: TGTGCCAGCAGCTCCGGGACTAGCAGAAACACAGATACGCAGTATTTT
CDR3: CASSSGTSRNTDTQYF
D: TRBD2
V: TRBV11-3
size: .
J: TRBJ2-3

DNA: TGTGCCAGCAGCGTAGGAGCCCAACAGTCAGCCTACGAGCAGTACTTC
CDR3: CASSVGAQQSAYEQYF
D: .
V: TRBV9
size: .
J: TRBJ2-7

DNA: TGTGCCAGCAGCTCCCAAAGGACAAGGGAGCAGTACTTC
CDR3: CASSSQRTREQYF
D: .
V: TRBV7-3
size: once
J: TRBJ2-7

DNA: TGTGCCACCAGTGATAGGGGGACTAGCGACTTCACAGATACGCAGTATTTT
CDR3: CATSDRGTSDFTDTQYF
D: TRBD2
V: TRBV24-1
size: .
J: TRBJ2-3

DNA: TGTGCCAGCAGCCAAGATCTCGGGGACAGATCCTACGAGCAGTACTTC
CDR3: CASSQDLGDRSYEQYF
D: TRBD1
V: TRBV4-2
size: .
J: TRBJ2-7

DNA: TGCAGCGTTGTTTGGGCAGAATCAAACACCGGGGAGCTGTTTTTT
CDR3: CSVVWAESNTGELFF
D: .
V: TRBV29-1
size: .
J: TRBJ2-2

DNA: TGCAGTGCTAGTGGAGGGTTGCAGCCCCAGCATTTT
CDR3: CSASGGLQPQHF
D: .
V: TRBV20-1
size: .
J: TRBJ1-5

DNA: TGCGCCAGCAGCTTAGCGGGAGGAGGGGCAGATACGCAGTATTTT
CDR3: CASSLAGGGADTQYF
D: TRBD2
V: TRBV5-1
size: .
J: TRBJ2-3

DNA: TGTGCCAGCAGTCAACAGGGCCAGCCCCAGCATTTT
CDR3: CASSQQGQPQHF
D: .
V: TRBV27
size: .
J: TRBJ1-5

DNA: TGCGCCAGCAGCGGCGGGGGACAGGGTGGTGACATTCAGTACTTC
CDR3: CASSGGGQGGDIQYF
D: TRBD1
V: TRBV5-1
size: .
J: TRBJ2-4

DNA: TGTGCCAGCAGCCAAGAGGTATCATATCGCGGGGGGAACTACAATGAGCAGTTCTTC
CDR3: CASSQEVSYRGGNYNEQFF
D: TRBD2
V: TRBV4-2
size: .
J: TRBJ2-1

DNA: TGTGCCAGCATGAGAGCTGGACAGGCTAACTATGGCTACACCTTC
CDR3: CASMRAGQANYGYTF
D: TRBD1
V: TRBV27
size: .
J: TRBJ1-2

DNA: TGTGCCAGCAGCTTATTGGCAGGTAGCTCCTACAATGAGCAGTTCTTC
CDR3: CASSLLAGSSYNEQFF
D: .
V: TRBV11-1
size: .
J: TRBJ2-1